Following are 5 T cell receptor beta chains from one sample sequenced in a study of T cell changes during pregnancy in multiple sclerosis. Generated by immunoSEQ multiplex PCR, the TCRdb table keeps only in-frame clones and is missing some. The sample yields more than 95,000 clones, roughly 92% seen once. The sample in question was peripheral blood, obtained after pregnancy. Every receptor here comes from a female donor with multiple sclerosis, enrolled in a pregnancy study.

The CDR3 DNA reads as TGTGCCAGCAGCCACGGGACTAGCGGGAGGGCCTTCTACGAGCAGTACTTC. This sequence encodes CASSHGTSGRAFYEQYF. The chain links TRBV11-2 to TRBJ2-7; 16 nucleotides align to TRBD2. CDR1 is SGHAT and CDR2 is FQNNGV in the germline V gene. This CDR3 contains 17 residues. V dropped 5 bases and J dropped 3; count of bases not matched to a gene: 7.

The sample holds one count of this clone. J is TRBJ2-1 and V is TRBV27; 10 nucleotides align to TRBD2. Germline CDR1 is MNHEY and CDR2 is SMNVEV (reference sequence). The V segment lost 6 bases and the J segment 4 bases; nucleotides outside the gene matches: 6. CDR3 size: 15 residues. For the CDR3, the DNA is TGTGCCAGCAGCCCCACTAGCGGGATTTACAATGAGCAGTTCTTC. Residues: CASSPTSGIYNEQFF.

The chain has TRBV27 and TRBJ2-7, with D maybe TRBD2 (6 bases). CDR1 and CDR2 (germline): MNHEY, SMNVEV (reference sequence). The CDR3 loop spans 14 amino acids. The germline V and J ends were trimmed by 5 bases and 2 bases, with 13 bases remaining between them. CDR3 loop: CASSPGTDPYEQYF. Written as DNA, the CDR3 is TGTGCCAGCAGTCCCGGGACTGATCCCTACGAGCAGTACTTC.

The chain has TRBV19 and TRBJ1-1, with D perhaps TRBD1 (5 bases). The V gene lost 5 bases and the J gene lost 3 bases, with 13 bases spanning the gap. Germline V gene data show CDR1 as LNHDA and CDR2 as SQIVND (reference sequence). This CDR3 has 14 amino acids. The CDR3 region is CASSFHAGYTEAFF. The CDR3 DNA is TGTGCCAGTAGTTTCCACGCAGGGTACACTGAAGCTTTCTTT.

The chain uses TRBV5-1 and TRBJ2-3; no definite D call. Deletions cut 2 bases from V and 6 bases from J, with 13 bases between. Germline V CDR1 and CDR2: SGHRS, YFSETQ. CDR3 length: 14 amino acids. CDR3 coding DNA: TGCGCCAGCAGCTTTTTTATCTCCTCCGATACGCAGTATTTT. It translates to CASSFFISSDTQYF.